This T cell receptor beta chain originates from a study of control samples from healthy donors and cancer patients. Clones were sequenced by immunoSEQ multiplex PCR, and TCRdb holds only the in-frame ones, with some missing. Among roughly 130,000 clones listed, about 91% were seen once. Specimen: blood. The TCR sequence derives from a man younger than 35 in good health.

CDR3 DNA: TGTGCCAGCAGCCCTTGGGGACTGAACACTGAAGCTTTCTTT. Translating it yields CASSPWGLNTEAFF. The V gene is TRBV7-8, the J gene TRBJ1-1; maybe TRBD1 (5 bases). Trimming removed 5 bases from V and 0 bases from J, with 10 bases in between. CDR3 length: 14 residues. CDR1 and CDR2 from the germline V gene are SGHVS and FQNEAQ.